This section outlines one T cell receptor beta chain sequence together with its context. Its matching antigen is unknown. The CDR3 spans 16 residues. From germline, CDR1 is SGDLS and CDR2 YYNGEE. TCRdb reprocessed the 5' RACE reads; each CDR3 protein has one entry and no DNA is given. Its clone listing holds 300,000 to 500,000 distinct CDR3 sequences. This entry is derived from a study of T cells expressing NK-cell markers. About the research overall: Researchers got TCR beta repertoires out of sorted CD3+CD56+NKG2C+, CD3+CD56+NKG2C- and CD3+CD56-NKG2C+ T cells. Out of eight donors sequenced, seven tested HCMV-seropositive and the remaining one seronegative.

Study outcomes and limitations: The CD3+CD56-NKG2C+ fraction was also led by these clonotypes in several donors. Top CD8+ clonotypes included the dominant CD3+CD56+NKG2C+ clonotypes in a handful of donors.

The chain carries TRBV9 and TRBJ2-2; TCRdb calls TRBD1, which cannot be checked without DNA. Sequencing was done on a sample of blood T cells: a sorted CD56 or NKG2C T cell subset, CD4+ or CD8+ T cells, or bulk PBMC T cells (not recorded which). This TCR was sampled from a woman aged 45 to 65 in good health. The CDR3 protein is CASSVARTGVTGELFF.